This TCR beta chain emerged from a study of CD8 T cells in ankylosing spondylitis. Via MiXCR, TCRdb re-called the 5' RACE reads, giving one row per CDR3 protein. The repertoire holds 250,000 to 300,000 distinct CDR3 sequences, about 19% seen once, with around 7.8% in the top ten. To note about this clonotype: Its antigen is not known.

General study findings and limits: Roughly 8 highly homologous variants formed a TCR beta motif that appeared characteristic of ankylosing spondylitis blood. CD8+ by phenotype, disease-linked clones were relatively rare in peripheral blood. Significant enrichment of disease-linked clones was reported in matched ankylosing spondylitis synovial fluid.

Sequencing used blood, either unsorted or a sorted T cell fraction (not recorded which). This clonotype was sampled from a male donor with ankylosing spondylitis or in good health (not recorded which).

CDR3: CASSQGQGLYSNQPQHF. The CDR3 region has the DNA TGTGCCAGCAGCCAAGGACAGGGCCTCTATAGCAATCAGCCCCAGCATTTT. The chain recombines TRBV3-1 with TRBJ1-5, with TRBD1 matching over 7 bases. Per germline, CDR1 LGHDT and CDR2 YNNKEL (reference sequence). This CDR3 region has 17 residues. J gave up 0 bases and V 1 base, and 6 bases lay outside the gene matches.